Listed below are T cell receptor beta chains from one sample, sequenced in a study of Graves' ophthalmopathy and Graves' hyperthyroidism. MiXCR, run by TCRdb on the multiplex PCR reads, gives a single entry per CDR3 protein. This table has around 520,000 distinct CDR3 sequences, roughly 40% appearing once. Sequenced: peripheral blood or thyroid tissue (not recorded which). The receptor set was obtained from an adult man with Graves' hyperthyroidism. CDR3s include the opening cysteine and the closing phenylalanine or tryptophan.

J gene | V gene | CDR3 length | CDR3 protein
TRBJ1-5 | TRBV28 | 15 | CASSTLQGSNQPQHF
. | TRBV24-1 | 15 | CATSDSAGTKNIQYF
TRBJ1-3 | TRBV5-1 | 14 | CASSLTVQGNTIYF
TRBJ1-1 | TRBV29-1 | 10 | CSFLGAEAFF
TRBJ1-5 | TRBV24-1 | 14 | CATTGTSGNQPQHF
TRBJ1-4 | TRBV2 | 16 | CASSQRQGFSNEKLFF
TRBJ1-2 | TRBV29-1 | 11 | CSVARDYGYTF
TRBJ2-7 | TRBV12-3/TRBV12-4 | 16 | CASSDRPRGYVYEQYF
TRBJ2-5 | TRBV7-3 | 16 | CASSFYRGGAGETQYF
TRBJ2-7 | TRBV15 | 15 | CATSKEQGAYYEQYF
TRBJ1-1 | TRBV6-1 | 13 | CASRGQGGTEAFF
TRBJ1-4 | TRBV5-5 | 12 | CASSSDNEELFF
TRBJ2-5 | TRBV7-9 | 13 | CASSDFYQETQYF
TRBJ2-2 | TRBV10-3 | 14 | CASSWLAGTGELSF
TRBJ2-5 | TRBV24-1 | 17 | CATSALGLAGDQETQYF
TRBJ1-2 | TRBV29-1 | 13 | CSVVGMVNYGYTF
TRBJ2-3 | TRBV13 | 13 | CASSLEPPDTQYF
TRBJ2-5 | TRBV20-1 | 15 | CSARDATSVAETQYF
TRBJ1-1 | TRBV6-4 | 15 | CASSDSTSGGTEAFF
TRBJ2-5 | TRBV13 | 16 | CASSLSGPRLQETQYF
TRBJ2-7 | TRBV5-8 | 14 | CASSRPGQYYEQYF
TRBJ2-5 | TRBV7-6 | 15 | CASSFGAGVQETQYF
TRBJ2-7 | TRBV7-9 | 15 | CASSLVQANPYEQYF
TRBJ1-1 | TRBV7-3 | 14 | CASSPGRKGTEAFF
TRBJ1-1 | TRBV5-4 | 12 | CASSPDRGNAFF
TRBJ2-7 | TRBV12-3/TRBV12-4 | 14 | CASSPGFYSYEQYF
TRBJ2-7 | TRBV7-2 | 15 | CASSPRPGEGYEQYF
TRBJ1-3 | TRBV10-3 | 18 | CASSPTGAQTGAGNTIYF
TRBJ2-2 | TRBV9 | 14 | CASSAGQGGGELFF
TRBJ1-2 | TRBV6-6 | 13 | CASRQWSGYGYTF
TRBJ2-7 | TRBV10-2 | 12 | CASSYSRNEQYF
TRBJ1-5 | TRBV15 | 17 | CATSRPLGGTHQETQHF
TRBJ2-5 | TRBV7-9 | 15 | CASSPRMGTYETQYF
TRBJ2-7 | TRBV19 | 16 | CASSAPGVRAGVEQYF
. | TRBV19 | 16 | CASSPRDRLAKNIQYF
TRBJ2-7 | TRBV7-9 | 13 | CASSLVGKYEQYF
TRBJ2-3 | TRBV25-1 | 15 | CASSERGFSTDTQYF
TRBJ2-5 | TRBV5-8 | 15 | CASSLGQLETETQYF
TRBJ1-6 | TRBV20-1 | 16 | CSARDKGVSSNSPLHF
TRBJ2-3 | TRBV4-3 | 17 | CASSQGWGAGRTDTQYF
TRBJ2-2 | TRBV7-6 | 16 | CASSLSLAGGTGELFF
TRBJ1-2 | TRBV24-1 | 15 | CATSDPAGTFSGYTF
TRBJ2-2 | TRBV24-1 | 13 | CAWRRQGTGELFF
TRBJ2-5 | TRBV11-2 | 15 | CASSPDRGRGETQYF
TRBJ2-7 | TRBV20-1 | 13 | CSVPGQGVYEQYF
TRBJ2-2 | TRBV2 | 15 | CATEQGGLSSGELFF
TRBJ2-7 | TRBV12-3/TRBV12-4 | 13 | CASRIAGSYEQYF
TRBJ1-4 | TRBV4-1 | 17 | CASSPRDAGATNEKLFF
TRBJ2-5 | TRBV5-4 | 12 | CASSVQQEAQYF
TRBJ1-5 | TRBV20-1 | 13 | CSAQGWDNQPQHF
TRBJ1-5 | TRBV19 | 16 | CASMVQGIYSNQPQHF
. | TRBV9 | 15 | CASSVSGGDYNEQFF
TRBJ1-5 | TRBV7-2 | 12 | CASSWTDQPQHF
TRBJ2-7 | TRBV29-1 | 13 | CSVELRDPYEQYF
TRBJ1-1 | TRBV29-1 | 12 | CSAQGQGTEAFF
TRBJ1-2 | TRBV12-3/TRBV12-4 | 13 | CASGFRETYGYTF
TRBJ2-5 | TRBV7-7 | 13 | CASSRDRQETQYF
TRBJ2-2 | TRBV5-8 | 16 | CASSTLTSANTGELFF